This note documents a single TCR beta chain sequence. The entry originates in a study of blood T cell repertoires in COVID-19. Across the study: Sites in the United States, Italy and Spain provided acute and convalescent COVID-19 samples. PBMCs, B-cell-depleted T cells, or T cells provided the cDNA or gDNA that made up the material.

With 6 bases removed from V and 0 bases from J, the gap between germline ends came to 6 bases. The germline gives CDR1 MDHEN, CDR2 SYDVKM. CDR3 size: 13 residues. Study processing details: Amplification of reference gene primers was used by the study to estimate nucleated cell counts. The protocol was immunoSEQ multiplex PCR, while the TCRdb copy is restricted to in-frame clones and leaves out a portion. That table furnishes V, J and clone size, whereas the DNA furnished D and trimming. The sample has 60,000 to 85,000 clones, roughly 80% seen once; the top ten hold less than 45%. The sequenced sample consisted of peripheral blood. The chain joins TRBV28 to TRBJ1-3; a possible D gene is TRBD1 (5 bases). The TCR sequence derives from a man at least 80 years old with acute or convalescent COVID-19. CDR3 DNA: TGTGCCAGCAGGCAGGGCTCTGGAAACACCATATATTTT. This translates into CASRQGSGNTIYF.